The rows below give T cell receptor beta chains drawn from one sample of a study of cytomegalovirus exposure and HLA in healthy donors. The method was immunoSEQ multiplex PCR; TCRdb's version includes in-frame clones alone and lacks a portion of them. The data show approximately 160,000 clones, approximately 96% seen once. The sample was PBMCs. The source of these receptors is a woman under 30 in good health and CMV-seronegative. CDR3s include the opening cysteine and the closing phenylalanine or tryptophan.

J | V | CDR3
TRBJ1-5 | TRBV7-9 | CASSPQGNNQPQHF
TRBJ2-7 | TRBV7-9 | CASSLVRDNYEQYF
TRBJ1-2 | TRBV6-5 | CASSSRDRDGYTF
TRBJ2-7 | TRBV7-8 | CASSPGTGPYEQYF
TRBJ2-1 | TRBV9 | CASSSRSGGASRSNEQFF
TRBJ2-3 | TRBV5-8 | CASTRTSGGFF
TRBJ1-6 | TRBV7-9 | CASSWDTDNSPLHF
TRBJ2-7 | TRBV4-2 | CASSQDQRGEQYF
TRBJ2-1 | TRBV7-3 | CASSKNRGEGNEQFF
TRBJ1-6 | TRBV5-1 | CASTEGGQGVFWNSPLHF
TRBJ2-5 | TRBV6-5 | CASSSAGGLETQYF
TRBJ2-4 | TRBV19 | CASSVDRGNIQYF
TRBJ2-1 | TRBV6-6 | CASRPAGGLWNEQFF
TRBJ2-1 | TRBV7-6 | CASSLGSGGAYNEQFF
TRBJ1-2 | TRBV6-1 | CASSPRTGGNYGYTF
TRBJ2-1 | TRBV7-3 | CASSPSFSYNEQFF
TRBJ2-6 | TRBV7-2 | CASSGSRGARWTGANVLTF
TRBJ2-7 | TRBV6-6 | CASSYRDRPHEQYF
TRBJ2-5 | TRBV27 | CASSPPARGGMFGQETQYF
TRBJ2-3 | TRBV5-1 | CASSLVASGGAGDTQYF
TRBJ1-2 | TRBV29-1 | CSVDGTGNGYTF
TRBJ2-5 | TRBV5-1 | CASSFSGTDLQGQYF
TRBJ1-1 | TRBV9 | CASSAGRETEAFF
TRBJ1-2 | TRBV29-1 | CSVELRGRNPNYGYTF
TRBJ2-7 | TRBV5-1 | CASSLGPGQGYEQYF
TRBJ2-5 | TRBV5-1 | CASSLGSQETQYF
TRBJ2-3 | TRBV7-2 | CASSFLNADTQYF
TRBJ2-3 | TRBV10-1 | CASRERGAQAHSTDTQYF
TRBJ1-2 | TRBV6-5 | CASSYAGYYGYTF
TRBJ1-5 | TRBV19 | CASSIWGVSNQPQHF
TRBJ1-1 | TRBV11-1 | CASSAGGTEAFF
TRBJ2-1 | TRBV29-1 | CSAYSGGDTSYNEQFF
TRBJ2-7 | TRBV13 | CASSSGQGRPLPVYEQYF
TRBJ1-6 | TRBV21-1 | CASKMTGTGDINSPLHF
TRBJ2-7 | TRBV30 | CAWSGSDSFYEQYF
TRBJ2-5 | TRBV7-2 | CASSPLAGLGETQYF
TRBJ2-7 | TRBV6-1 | CATIKQGANYEQYF
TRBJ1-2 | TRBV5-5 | CASSPDRGRRYGYTF
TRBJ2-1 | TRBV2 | CASSGMSSYNEQFF
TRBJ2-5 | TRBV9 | CASRAQETQYF
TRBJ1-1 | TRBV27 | CASIRAGGATEAFF
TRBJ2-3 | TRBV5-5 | CASSSGLVVGTDTQYF
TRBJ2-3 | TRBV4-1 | CASSQDGGARADTQYF
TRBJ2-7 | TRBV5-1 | CASSLGMEYYEQYF
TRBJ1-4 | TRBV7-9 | CASSLGGAGEKLFF
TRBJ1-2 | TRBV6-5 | CASSPYSNYGYTF
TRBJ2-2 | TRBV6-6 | CASSYLRAGNTGELFF
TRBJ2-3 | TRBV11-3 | CASSPRLAGVDTQYF
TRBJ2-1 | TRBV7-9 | CASTVGLDNEQFF
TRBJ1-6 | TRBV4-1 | CASSQVGGGRSPLHF
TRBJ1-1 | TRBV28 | CASSSTGSVNTEAFF
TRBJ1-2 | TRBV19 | CASTLKGANYGYTF
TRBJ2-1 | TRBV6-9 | CASSRYGSGGAGYNEQFF
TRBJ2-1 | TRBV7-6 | CASSSLDNEQFF
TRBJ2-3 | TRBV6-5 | CASNTGDTQYF
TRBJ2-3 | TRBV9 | CASSVRRDSTDTQYF
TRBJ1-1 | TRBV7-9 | CASTLGRSNTEAFF
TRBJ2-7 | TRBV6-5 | CASSLTGGNEQYF
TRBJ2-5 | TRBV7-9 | CASSLVTGRKETQYF